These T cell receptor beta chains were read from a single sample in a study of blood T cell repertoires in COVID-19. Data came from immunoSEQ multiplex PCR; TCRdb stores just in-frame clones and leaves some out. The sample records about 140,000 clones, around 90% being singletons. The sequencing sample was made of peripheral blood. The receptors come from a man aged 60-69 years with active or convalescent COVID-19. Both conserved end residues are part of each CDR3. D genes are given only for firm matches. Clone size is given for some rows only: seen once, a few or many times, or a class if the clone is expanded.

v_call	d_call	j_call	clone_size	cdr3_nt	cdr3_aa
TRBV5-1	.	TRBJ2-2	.	TGCGCCAGCAGCTTACTTGCATCGAACACCGGGGAGCTGTTTTTT	CASSLLASNTGELFF
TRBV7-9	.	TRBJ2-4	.	TGTGCCAGCAGCTTACCCGGCGGGCCCCTTCAGTACTTC	CASSLPGGPLQYF
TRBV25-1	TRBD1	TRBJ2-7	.	TGTGCCAGCAGTGCCGGGACAGGGACCTACGAGCAGTACTTC	CASSAGTGTYEQYF
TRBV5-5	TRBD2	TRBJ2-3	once	TGTGCCAGCAGCTTCGCGTCAGGGAGGGCAGATACGCAGTATTTT	CASSFASGRADTQYF
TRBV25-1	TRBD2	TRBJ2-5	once	TGTGCCAGCACCCCAACCCCGGGACTAGCGGGAGTAGAGACCCAGTACTTC	CASTPTPGLAGVETQYF
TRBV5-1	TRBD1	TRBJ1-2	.	TGCGCCAGCAGACAGGGGGGATATGGCTACACCTTC	CASRQGGYGYTF
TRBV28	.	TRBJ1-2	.	TGTGCCAGCAGTTCGGCCCTAGCGGGCTATGGCTACACCTTC	CASSSALAGYGYTF
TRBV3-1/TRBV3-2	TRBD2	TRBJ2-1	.	TGTGCCAGCAGCCAACGCGGGGGGTCGGGCTACAATGAGCAGTTCTTC	CASSQRGGSGYNEQFF
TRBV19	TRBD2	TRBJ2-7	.	TGTGCCAGTAGTATCGGACTAGCGAGCTCCTACGAGCAGTACTTC	CASSIGLASSYEQYF
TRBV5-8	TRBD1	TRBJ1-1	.	TGTGCCAGCAGCTGGATTATGGGACAGGGGAACACTGAAGCTTTCTTT	CASSWIMGQGNTEAFF
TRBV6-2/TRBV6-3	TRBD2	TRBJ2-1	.	TGTGCCAGCAGTAGAGGACTAGCGGGAAGGAATGAGCAGTTCTTC	CASSRGLAGRNEQFF
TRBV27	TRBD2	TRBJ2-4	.	TGTGCCAGCAGTAGCGGGAGGGTGGGACTAGCCAAAAACATTCAGTACTTC	CASSSGRVGLAKNIQYF
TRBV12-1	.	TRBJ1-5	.	TGTGCCAGCAGCCCCGGGACAGCTTATAGCAATCAGCCCCAGCATTTT	CASSPGTAYSNQPQHF
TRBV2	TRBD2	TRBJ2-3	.	TGTGCCAGCAGTGTAGGGGGTAGCGGGAGTGGTGTAGATACGCAGTATTTT	CASSVGGSGSGVDTQYF
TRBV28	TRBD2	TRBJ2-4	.	TGTGCCAGCAGTTTGGGGACTAGCGGGAGGGCGGCCAAAAACATTCAGTACTTC	CASSLGTSGRAAKNIQYF
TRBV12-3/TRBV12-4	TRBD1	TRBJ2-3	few	TGTGCCAGCAGGAGGACAGGGGAAGATACGCAGTATTTT	CASRRTGEDTQYF
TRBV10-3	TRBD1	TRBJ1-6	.	TGTGCCATCAGCCGTGACAGGGGTAATTCACCCCTCCACTTT	CAISRDRGNSPLHF
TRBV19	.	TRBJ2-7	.	TGTGCCAGTAGTAGGGACTCCGGGGTCTACGAGCAGTACTTC	CASSRDSGVYEQYF
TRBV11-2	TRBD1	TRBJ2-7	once	TGTGCCAGCAGGTCCAAGGGCCGGGACAGGGGGCACCGCGAGCAGTACTTC	CASRSKGRDRGHREQYF
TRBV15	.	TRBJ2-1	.	TGTGCCACCAGCAGAGTGGTGGAGACCGAAAATAAGCAGTTCTTC	CATSRVVETENKQFF
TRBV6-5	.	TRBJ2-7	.	TGTGCCAGCAGTTACTCGAGGTACGAGCAGTACTTC	CASSYSRYEQYF
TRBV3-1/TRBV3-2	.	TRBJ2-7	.	TGTGCCAGCAGCCAAACAGGGCTCCCCTACGAGCAGTACTTC	CASSQTGLPYEQYF
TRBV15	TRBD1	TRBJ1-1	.	TGTGCCACCAGCAGGGACAGGGGCGACACTGAAGCTTTCTTT	CATSRDRGDTEAFF
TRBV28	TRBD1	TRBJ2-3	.	TGTGCCAGCAGTTTTCGATCGGGCAGACAGGGAATAGATACGCAGTATTTT	CASSFRSGRQGIDTQYF
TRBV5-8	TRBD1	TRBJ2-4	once	TGTGCCAGAGGACAGGCGGACATTCAGTACTTC	CARGQADIQYF
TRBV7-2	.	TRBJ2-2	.	TGTGCCAGCAGCTCCTACGGGTACGGGGAGCTGTTTTTT	CASSSYGYGELFF
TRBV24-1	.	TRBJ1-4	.	TGTGCCACCAGTGATCCCCGAGGGCCCTTGAATGAAAAACTGTTTTTT	CATSDPRGPLNEKLFF
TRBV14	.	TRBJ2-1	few	TGTGCCAGCAGCCAAGATTGGTGGCGAGGCAATGAGCAGTTCTTC	CASSQDWWRGNEQFF
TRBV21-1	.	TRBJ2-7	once	TGTGCCAGCAGCCAGGGCAACAGGGATCTAAACTACGAGCAGTACTTC	CASSQGNRDLNYEQYF
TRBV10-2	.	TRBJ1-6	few	TGCGCCAGCAGTGAACAGGGCATCGGATCACCCCTCCACTTT	CASSEQGIGSPLHF
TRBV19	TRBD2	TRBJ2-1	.	TGTGCCACTGAGCGGGAGGGGTACAATGAGCAGTTCTTC	CATEREGYNEQFF
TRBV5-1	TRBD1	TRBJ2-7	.	TGCGCCAGCAGCGGAGGGACAGGGGGCTACTACGAGCAGTACTTC	CASSGGTGGYYEQYF
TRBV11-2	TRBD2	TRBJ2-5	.	TGTGCCAGCAGCTTACTAGCGGGAGGTTTTACCCAGTACTTC	CASSLLAGGFTQYF
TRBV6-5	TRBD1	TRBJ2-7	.	TGTGCCAGCAGATTGGGACAGGGGGATGGGGAGTACTTC	CASRLGQGDGEYF
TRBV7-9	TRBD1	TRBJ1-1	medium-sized	TGTGCCAGCAGCTACAGGGGACTGGCCACTGAAGCTTTCTTT	CASSYRGLATEAFF
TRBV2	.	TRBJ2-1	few	TGTGCCAGCAGATTCTCCTCGGCAGGGAAAGACAATGAGCAGTTCTTC	CASRFSSAGKDNEQFF
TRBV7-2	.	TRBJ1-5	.	TGTGCCAGCAGCCAGGACAGAAGCAATCAGCCCCAGCATTTT	CASSQDRSNQPQHF
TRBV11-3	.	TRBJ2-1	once	TGTGCCAGCAGCTTAGGGCAGGGTACCTACAATGAGCAGTTCTTC	CASSLGQGTYNEQFF
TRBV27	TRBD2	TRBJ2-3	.	TGTGCCAGCAAGAGTCTAGCGGGATTGACAGATACGCAGTATTTT	CASKSLAGLTDTQYF
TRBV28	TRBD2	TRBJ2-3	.	TGTGCCAGCAGCGGGACTAGCGGAGCAGATACGCAGTATTTT	CASSGTSGADTQYF
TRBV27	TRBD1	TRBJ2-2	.	TGTGCCAGCAGGCAGACAGGGAGCTACGGGGAGCTGTTTTTT	CASRQTGSYGELFF
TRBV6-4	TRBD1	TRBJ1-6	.	TGTGCCAGCAGTGCCGGACAGGGGAATTCACCCCTCCACTTT	CASSAGQGNSPLHF
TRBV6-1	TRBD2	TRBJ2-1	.	TGTGCCAGCAGTGAAGCGGTGGCGGGAGGGAATGAGCAGTTCTTC	CASSEAVAGGNEQFF
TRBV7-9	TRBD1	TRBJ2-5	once	TGTGCCAGCAGCCCCTCGGGGCAGGGGGCGAGGGAGACCCAGTACTTC	CASSPSGQGARETQYF
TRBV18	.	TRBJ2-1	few	TGTGCCAGCTCCCACGGCCCCTCCGTGGGGGGTGAGCAGTTCTTC	CASSHGPSVGGEQFF